These T cell receptor beta chains were read from a single sample in a study of cytomegalovirus exposure and HLA in healthy donors. The assay was immunoSEQ multiplex PCR, and TCRdb's table has in-frame clones only and misses some. Among about 150,000 clones listed, roughly 87% were seen once. The specimen sequenced was PBMCs. These receptors all stem from a man younger than 35 in good health and CMV-seropositive. Both conserved end residues are part of each CDR3. The D gene is left open where the match is weak. Rows may omit the clone size; those that give it use once, few, many or a size class.

V gene	D gene	J gene	CDR3 length	clone size	CDR3 DNA	CDR3 protein
TRBV2	TRBD2	TRBJ2-3	14	.	TGTGCCAGCAGCGGACTAGCGGGAGCAGATACGCAGTATTTT	CASSGLAGADTQYF
TRBV5-8	.	TRBJ1-2	16	.	TGTGCCAGCAGCTTGGTCTACCGGACCACGAGAGGGGGCTACACCTTC	CASSLVYRTTRGGYTF
TRBV5-1	.	TRBJ1-4	14	.	TGCGCCAGCAGCTTAGGAGTGACTAATGAAAAACTGTTTTTT	CASSLGVTNEKLFF
TRBV10-3	TRBD1	TRBJ2-7	13	.	TGTGCCAGCTTCTCAGGGGGCTTATACGAGCAGTACTTC	CASFSGGLYEQYF
TRBV10-1	.	TRBJ1-1	12	.	TGCGCCAGCAGTGCGGGATTCACTGAAGCTTTCTTT	CASSAGFTEAFF
TRBV28	.	TRBJ2-5	14	.	TGTGCCAGCAGTTCCCCCTCCCGAGGGGGGACCCAGTACTTC	CASSSPSRGGTQYF
TRBV9	TRBD2	TRBJ2-1	16	once	TGTGCCAGCAGCGTAGCGGGACTAGCGGGGTACAATGAGCAGTTCTTC	CASSVAGLAGYNEQFF
TRBV23-1	TRBD1	TRBJ1-3	17	.	TGCGCCAGCAGTCAATCTCCGGGCGGGACAGGGCTCAACACCATATATTTT	CASSQSPGGTGLNTIYF
TRBV19	.	TRBJ1-6	13	.	TGTGCCAGTAGAGTAACAGAAAATTCACCCCTCCACTTT	CASRVTENSPLHF
TRBV28	.	TRBJ1-1	15	.	TGTGCCAGCAGTCAATACAGGAACTCGGACACTGAAGCTTTCTTT	CASSQYRNSDTEAFF
TRBV28	.	TRBJ1-5	13	few	TGTGCCAGCAGACAGTCTAGCAATCAGCCCCAGCATTTT	CASRQSSNQPQHF
TRBV27	TRBD2	TRBJ2-1	16	.	TGTGCCAGCAGTTTTTTGGGGGGACTAGCGGACAGTGAGCAGTTCTTC	CASSFLGGLADSEQFF
TRBV6-1	TRBD2	TRBJ2-1	15	.	TGTGCCAGCAGGACTAGTTTATCGGGGGGGAGTGAGCAGTTCTTC	CASRTSLSGGSEQFF
TRBV29-1	.	TRBJ1-2	14	.	TGCAGCGTTGATGGAGGGGAGGGGCTATATGGCTACACCTTC	CSVDGGEGLYGYTF
TRBV19	.	TRBJ1-4	14	once	TGTGCCAGTAGTACAGGGTGGATTAATGAAAAACTGTTTTTT	CASSTGWINEKLFF
TRBV27	TRBD2	TRBJ2-2	17	.	TGTGCCAGCAGCCACCCATCACTAGCGGGAGGGACCGGGGAGCTGTTTTTT	CASSHPSLAGGTGELFF
TRBV6-5	.	TRBJ1-5	15	few	TGTGCCAGCAGATCAGACAGATCGGGCAATCAGCCCCAGCATTTT	CASRSDRSGNQPQHF
TRBV11-2	TRBD1	TRBJ1-2	14	few	TGTGCCAGCAACCCGGGACAGGGCGGCTATGGCTACACCTTC	CASNPGQGGYGYTF
TRBV14	.	TRBJ1-4	13	.	TGTGCCAGCAGCCTCCTAAGAGCGGAAAAACTGTTTTTT	CASSLLRAEKLFF